These 6 T cell receptor beta chains came from one sample sequenced in a study of human T cells and chemical hapten exposure. As for time point: pre-sensitization, week 0. Described treatment: therapeutic diphenylcyclopropenone sensitization with weekly scalp DPC. TCRdb called the RACE reads again in MiXCR, with one record for every CDR3 protein. Here the sample spans around 330,000 distinct CDR3 sequences, over 5% being singletons. The sequencing used whole blood, collected in connection with sensitization to the hapten diphenylcyclopropenone (DPC). Every receptor here comes from a woman between 18 and 29 years old with alopecia areata. Some clones in this sample may be carry-over from other donors' samples.

This clonotype was seen a handful of times. The chain joins TRBV7-8 to TRBJ1-6; the D is unclear. The CDR3 loop spans 14 amino acids. The V gene lost 2 bases and the J gene lost 10 bases, with 12 bases spanning the gap. CDR1 is SGHVS and CDR2 is FQNEAQ in the germline V gene. The CDR3 here is CASSLLFSRSPLHF. DNA of the CDR3: TGTGCCAGCAGCTTACTCTTCTCCCGATCACCCCTCCACTTT. Variable domain in full (rest from reference TRBV7-8 and TRBJ1-6): GAGVSQSPRYKVAKRGQDVALRCDPISGHVSLFWYQQALGQGPEFLTYFQNEAQLDKSGLPSDRFFAERPEGSVSTLKIQRTQQEDSAVYLCASSLLFSRSPLHFGNGTRLTVT.

A few counts support this clonotype. The CDR3: CASSGPQGMDEQYF. The CDR3 DNA follows: TGTGCCAGCAGTGGCCCACAGGGAATGGACGAGCAGTACTTC. This rearrangement joins TRBV12-3 or TRBV12-4 to TRBJ2-7; weak D call: TRBD1 (6 bases). The V end was cut by 5 bases, the J end by 5 bases, with 16 bases between. The CDR3 spans 14 residues.

This clonotype has only a few counts. V gene TRBV6-5 combines with J gene TRBJ2-1, with D uncertain. Germline CDR1 and CDR2: MNHEY and SVGAGI. The CDR3 is 15 residues long. Trimming pared 0 bases from V and 4 bases from J, leaving 10 bases between. The CDR3 spells CASSYSPATYNEQFF. The CDR3 nucleotides read TGTGCCAGCAGTTACTCGCCTGCCACTTACAATGAGCAGTTCTTC.

In this sample, this clonotype turned up many times. The chain employs TRBV6-2 or TRBV6-3 and TRBJ2-1; either TRBD1 or TRBD2 may fit D (5 bases each). V lost 0 bases, J lost 12 bases, and 15 bases lay in between. This CDR3 spans 14 amino acids. CDR1 MNHEY and CDR2 SVGEGT come from the germline V gene. CDR3 nucleotide sequence: TGTGCCAGCAGTTACTCGTCGGGACCCCTTCGGCAGTTCTTC. It is translated as CASSYSSGPLRQFF.

This clonotype was seen only a few times. The rearrangement joins TRBV5-1 to TRBJ2-1; TRBD2 matches 9 bases. The trim removed 5 bases at V and 7 bases at J, leaving 13 bases unmatched. The CDR3 sequence is 16 residues long. CDR1 is SGHRS and CDR2 is YFSETQ in the germline V gene. This CDR3 is CASSLLAGNRLNEQFF. The CDR3 DNA reads as TGCGCCAGCAGTTTGCTAGCGGGGAATCGCTTAAATGAGCAGTTCTTC.

This sequence joins TRBV29-1 and TRBJ1-2, with TRBD1 matching 7 bases. From germline, CDR1 is SQVTM and CDR2 ANQGSEA. This CDR3 has 13 residues. V was clipped by 8 bases and J by 10 bases; unmatched bases: 16. CDR3 DNA: TGCAGCTGTCTAGGGGACAGCCGATCAGACTACACCTTC. It translates to CSCLGDSRSDYTF.